The following is a T cell receptor (beta chain) sequence with its context. Its antigen is currently unknown. This specimen comes from a study of T cells in narcolepsy. Across the whole study: Healthy controls were enrolled alongside patients with narcolepsy type 1 or type 2.

Study results and limitations: In some patient and control memory CD4+ samples, autoreactive clones were absent. Autoreactive clonotypes reportedly recurred in blood of same and different patients, not controls. Comparing one patient's CSF and blood CD4+ clonotypes highlighted HCRT- and TRIB2-specific autoreactive clonotypes.

Sequenced by immunoSEQ multiplex PCR; TCRdb stores in-frame clones only, minus some. The sample lists 25,000 to 35,000 clones; around 86% were seen once. CDR1 and CDR2 from the germline V gene are SEHNR and FQNEAQ (reference sequence). The CDR3 loop spans 13 amino acids. V lost 3 bases and J 5 bases, leaving 10 bases between the germline ends. The receptor comes from a human donor in good health. Specimen: memory (CD45RA-) CD4+ T cells from blood. This rearrangement joins TRBV7-9 to TRBJ1-2, with D maybe TRBD1 (6 bases). CDR3 bases: TGTGCCAGCAGCTTGACAGGAGGGTATGGCTACACCTTC. Residues: CASSLTGGYGYTF.